This T cell receptor (beta chain) was identified in a study of PD-1 blockade in mismatch repair-deficient tumors (dated by TCRdb to about 2017). Regarding the study in general: Between late 2013 and late 2016, the trial enrolled roughly 86 consecutive patients with roughly twelve types of mismatch repair-deficient cancer, all of whom had received prior treatment and were progressing. Tumor-associated T cell clones were tracked in the peripheral blood of patients responding to PD-1 blockade by deep sequencing of TCR CDR3 regions. On the study overall, not on this receptor specifically: Rapid expansion after pembrolizumab followed by contraction, generally before radiologic responses, was shown by tumor-resident clones, which were often undetectable in blood before treatment.

For each enrolled patient, mismatch repair deficiency was established using either polymerase chain reaction or immunohistochemistry. TCR sequencing was carried out for a few patients who responded to pembrolizumab therapy. The phase II trial prospectively tested pembrolizumab PD-1 blockade in advanced mismatch repair-deficient cancers regardless of tissue of origin. Peripheral blood T cell samples were serially collected before and at multiple times after PD-1 blockade was started. Blood sampling time points were reported as weeks after the first dose of pembrolizumab. Concerning this clone itself: Its target antigen remains unknown. No clone much larger than this one lies a single base away; base qualities are absent.

The germline V gene supplies CDR1 MNHNS and CDR2 SASEGT. Its CDR3 holds 13 amino acids, cysteine through phenylalanine. Left in the record is the CDR3 DNA by itself, 39 bases read in frame from the first base. V loses 5 bases, J loses 5 bases, and the germline ends lie 10 bases apart. Libraries came from the immunoSEQ multiplex PCR assay. The table was pulled from immuneACCESS by TCRdb, which kept in-frame rearrangements only. Such tables lose some clones; where checked, under half of the loss comes from unresolved V genes, and the rest has no known cause. The sample records about 63,000 clones, about 91% of which are singletons. The ten top clones hold approximately 15% of the sample.

Here the sequenced sample was peripheral blood, taken 52 weeks after starting pembrolizumab. This receptor chain uses TRBV6-1 and TRBJ1-5; TRBD1 is perhaps the D gene, given 6 matching bases. The origin of this receptor is an adult with mismatch repair-deficient cancer. Here is the DNA: TGTGCCAGCAGTCTCCAGGGGCATCAGCCCCAGCATTTT. It translates to CASSLQGHQPQHF.